The clone carrying this T cell receptor beta chain was seen a handful of times. Its antigen is unknown. These data come from a study of T cells in Graves' hyperthyroidism and ophthalmopathy. Germline V CDR1 and CDR2: SGHAT, FQNNGV. Trimming took off 1 base at V and 3 bases at J, with 13 bases between the two ends. The CDR3 consists of 15 residues. Clinical symptoms, serum thyroxine and TRAb, thyroid ultrasound and orbital computed tomography together formed the diagnostic basis. Study findings and constraints: Within blood appeared most thyroid clonotypes that had expanded above 0.001.

Regions amplified from RNA transcripts were the TCR beta CDR3 regions. First-round RT-PCR with HTBI primers amplified the TCR CDR3 region. TCRdb re-derived calls from the multiplex PCR reads in MiXCR, one entry per CDR3 protein. This table holds roughly 520,000 distinct CDR3 sequences, approximately 25% found once. Sequenced input: blood. The TCR was taken from a young woman with Graves' ophthalmopathy. This chain links TRBV11-2 with TRBJ2-7, with D possibly being TRBD1 (5 bases). The CDR3 bases are TGTGCCAGCAGCTTAGCTCAGGGCTGGATCTACGAGCAGTACTTC. Its protein product is CASSLAQGWIYEQYF.